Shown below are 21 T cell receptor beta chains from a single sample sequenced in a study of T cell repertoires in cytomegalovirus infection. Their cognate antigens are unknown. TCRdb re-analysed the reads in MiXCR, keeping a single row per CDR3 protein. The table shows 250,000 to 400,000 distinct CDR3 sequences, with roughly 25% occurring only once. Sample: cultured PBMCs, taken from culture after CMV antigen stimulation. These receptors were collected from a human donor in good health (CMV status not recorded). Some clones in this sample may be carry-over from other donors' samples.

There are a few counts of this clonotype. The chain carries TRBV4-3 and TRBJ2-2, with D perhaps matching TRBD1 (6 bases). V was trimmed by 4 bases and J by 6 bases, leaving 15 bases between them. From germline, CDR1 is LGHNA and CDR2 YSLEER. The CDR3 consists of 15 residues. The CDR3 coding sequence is TGCGCCAGCAGCCGTTCGGGGCAGGGGCCCGGGGAGCTGTTTTTT. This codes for CASSRSGQGPGELFF.

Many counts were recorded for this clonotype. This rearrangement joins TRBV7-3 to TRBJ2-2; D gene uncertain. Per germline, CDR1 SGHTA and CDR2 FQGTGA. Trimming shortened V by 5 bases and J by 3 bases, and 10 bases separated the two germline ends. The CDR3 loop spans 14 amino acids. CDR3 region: CASSASKDTGELFF. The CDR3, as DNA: TGTGCCAGCAGCGCCAGCAAGGACACCGGGGAGCTGTTTTTT. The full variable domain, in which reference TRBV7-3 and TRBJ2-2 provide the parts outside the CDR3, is GAGVSQTPSNKVTEKGKYVELRCDPISGHTALYWYRQSLGQGPEFLIYFQGTGAADDSGLPNDRFFAVRPEGSVSTLKIQRTERGDSAVYLCASSASKDTGELFFGEGSRLTVL.

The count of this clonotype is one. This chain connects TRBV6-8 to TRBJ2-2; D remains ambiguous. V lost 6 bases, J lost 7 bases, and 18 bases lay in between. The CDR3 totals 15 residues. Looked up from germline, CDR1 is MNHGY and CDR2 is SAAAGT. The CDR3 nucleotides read TGTGCCAGCAGACCCTCGACGTTATTCCACGGGGAGCTGTTTTTT. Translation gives CASRPSTLFHGELFF.

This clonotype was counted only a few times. CDR3 coding DNA: TGTGCCAGCAGCTTAGTCCAGGGTAAAGATCAGCCCCAGCATTTT. This codes for CASSLVQGKDQPQHF. V usage is TRBV7-8 and J usage is TRBJ1-5, with D possibly TRBD1 on 5 matching bases. Germline CDR1 SGHVS, CDR2 FQNEAQ. V was cut by 1 base and J by 5 bases, with 12 bases left in between. The CDR3 is made up of 15 amino acids.

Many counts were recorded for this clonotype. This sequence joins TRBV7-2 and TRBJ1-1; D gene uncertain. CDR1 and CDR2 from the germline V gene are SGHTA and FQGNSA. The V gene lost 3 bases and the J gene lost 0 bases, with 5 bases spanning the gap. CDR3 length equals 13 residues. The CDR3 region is CASSFRMNTEAFF. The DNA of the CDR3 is TGTGCCAGCAGCTTTAGAATGAACACTGAAGCTTTCTTT.

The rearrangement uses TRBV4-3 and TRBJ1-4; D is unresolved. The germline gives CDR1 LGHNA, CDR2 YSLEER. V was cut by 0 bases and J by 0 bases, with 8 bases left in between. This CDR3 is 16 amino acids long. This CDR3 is CASSQERTATNEKLFF. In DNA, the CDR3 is TGCGCCAGCAGCCAAGAGCGGACGGCAACTAATGAAAAACTGTTTTTT.

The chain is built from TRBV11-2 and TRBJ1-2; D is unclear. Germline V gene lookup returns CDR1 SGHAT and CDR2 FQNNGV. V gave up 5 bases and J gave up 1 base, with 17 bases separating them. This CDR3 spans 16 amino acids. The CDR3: CASSPYSGSLNYGYTF. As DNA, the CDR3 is TGTGCCAGCAGCCCTTACTCAGGCAGCCTTAACTATGGCTACACCTTC.

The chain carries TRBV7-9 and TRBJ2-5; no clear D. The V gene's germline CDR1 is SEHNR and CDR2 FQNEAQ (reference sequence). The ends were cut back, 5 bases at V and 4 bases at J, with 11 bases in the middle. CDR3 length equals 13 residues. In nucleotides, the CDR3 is TGTGCCAGCAGCGCACCCGTATTAGAGACCCAGTACTTC. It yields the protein CASSAPVLETQYF.

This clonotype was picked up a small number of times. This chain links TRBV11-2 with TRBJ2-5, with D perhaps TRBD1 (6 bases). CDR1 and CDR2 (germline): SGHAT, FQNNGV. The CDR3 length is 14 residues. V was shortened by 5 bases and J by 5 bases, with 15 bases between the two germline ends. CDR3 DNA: TGTGCCAGCAGCGTCAGACAGGTCGGGGAGACCCAGTACTTC. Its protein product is CASSVRQVGETQYF.

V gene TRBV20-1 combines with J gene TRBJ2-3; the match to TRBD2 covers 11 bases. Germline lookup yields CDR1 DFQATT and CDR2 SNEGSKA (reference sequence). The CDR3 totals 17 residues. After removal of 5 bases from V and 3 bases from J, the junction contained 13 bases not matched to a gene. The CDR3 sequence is CSAVFSGRAFGTDTQYF. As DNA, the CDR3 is TGCAGTGCTGTGTTTAGCGGGAGGGCCTTCGGGACAGATACGCAGTATTTT.

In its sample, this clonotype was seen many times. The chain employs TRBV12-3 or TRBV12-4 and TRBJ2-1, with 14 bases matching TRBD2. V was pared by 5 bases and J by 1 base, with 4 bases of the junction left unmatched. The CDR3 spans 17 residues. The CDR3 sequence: CASSPGTSGRSYNEQFF. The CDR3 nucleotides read TGTGCCAGCAGTCCCGGGACTAGCGGGAGATCCTACAATGAGCAGTTCTTC.

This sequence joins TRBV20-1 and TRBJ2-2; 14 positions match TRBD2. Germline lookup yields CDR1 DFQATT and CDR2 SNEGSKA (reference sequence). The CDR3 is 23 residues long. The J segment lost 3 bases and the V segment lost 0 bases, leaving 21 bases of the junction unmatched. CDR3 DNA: TGCAGTGCTAGAGATTTGTTTTCGAAGACCTCGGGACTAGCGGGAGAATACACCGGGGAGCTGTTTTTT. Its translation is CSARDLFSKTSGLAGEYTGELFF.

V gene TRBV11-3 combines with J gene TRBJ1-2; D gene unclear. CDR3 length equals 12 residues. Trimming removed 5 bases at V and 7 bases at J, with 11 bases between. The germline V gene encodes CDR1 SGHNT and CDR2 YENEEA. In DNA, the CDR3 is TGTGCCAGCAGCCTCTCTAGAAGTGGCTACACCTTC. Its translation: CASSLSRSGYTF.

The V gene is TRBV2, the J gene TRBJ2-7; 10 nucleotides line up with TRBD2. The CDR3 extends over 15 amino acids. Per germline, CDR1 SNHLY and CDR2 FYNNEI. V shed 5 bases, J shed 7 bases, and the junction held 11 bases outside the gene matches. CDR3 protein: CASSPGLAGAGEQYF. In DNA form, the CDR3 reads TGTGCCAGCAGTCCAGGTCTAGCGGGAGCCGGGGAGCAGTACTTC.

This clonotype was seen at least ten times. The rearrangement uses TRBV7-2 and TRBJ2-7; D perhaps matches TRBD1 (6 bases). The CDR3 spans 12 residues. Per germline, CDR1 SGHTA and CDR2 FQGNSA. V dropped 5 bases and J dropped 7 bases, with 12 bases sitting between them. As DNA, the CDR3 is TGTGCCAGCAGCGTATGGGGGCAGGAGCAGTACTTC. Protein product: CASSVWGQEQYF.

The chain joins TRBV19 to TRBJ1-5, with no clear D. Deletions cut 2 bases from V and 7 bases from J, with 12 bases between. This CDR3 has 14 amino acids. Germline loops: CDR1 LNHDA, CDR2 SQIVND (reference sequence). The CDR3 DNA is TGTGCCAGTAGTATACTGGGTGAAGGGCAGCCCCAGCATTTT. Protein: CASSILGEGQPQHF.

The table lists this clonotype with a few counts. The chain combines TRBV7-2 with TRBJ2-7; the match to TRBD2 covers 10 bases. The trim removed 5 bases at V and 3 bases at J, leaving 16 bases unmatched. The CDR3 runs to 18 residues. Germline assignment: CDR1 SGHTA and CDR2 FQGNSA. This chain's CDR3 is CASSPGHESGRALYEQYF. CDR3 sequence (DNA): TGTGCCAGCAGCCCCGGCCATGAGAGCGGGAGGGCCCTCTACGAGCAGTACTTC.

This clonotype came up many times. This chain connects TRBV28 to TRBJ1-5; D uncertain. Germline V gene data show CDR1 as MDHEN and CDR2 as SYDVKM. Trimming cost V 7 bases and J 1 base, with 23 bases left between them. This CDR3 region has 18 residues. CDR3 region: CASNERARGRRSNQPQHF. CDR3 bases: TGTGCCAGCAACGAAAGGGCCAGAGGTCGGAGGAGCAATCAGCCCCAGCATTTT.

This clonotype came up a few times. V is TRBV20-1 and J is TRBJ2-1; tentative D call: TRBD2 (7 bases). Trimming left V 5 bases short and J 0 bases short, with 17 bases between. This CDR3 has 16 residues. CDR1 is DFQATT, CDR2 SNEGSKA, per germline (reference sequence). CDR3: CSAAGGPPSSYNEQFF. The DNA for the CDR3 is TGCAGTGCTGCCGGGGGGCCTCCGAGCTCCTACAATGAGCAGTTCTTC.

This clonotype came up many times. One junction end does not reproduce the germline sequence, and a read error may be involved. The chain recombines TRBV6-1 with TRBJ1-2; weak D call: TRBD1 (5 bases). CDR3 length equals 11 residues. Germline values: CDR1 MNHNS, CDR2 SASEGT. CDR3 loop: CASSEWDWFSF. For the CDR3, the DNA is TGTGCCAGCAGTGAATGGGACTGGTTTAGCTTC.

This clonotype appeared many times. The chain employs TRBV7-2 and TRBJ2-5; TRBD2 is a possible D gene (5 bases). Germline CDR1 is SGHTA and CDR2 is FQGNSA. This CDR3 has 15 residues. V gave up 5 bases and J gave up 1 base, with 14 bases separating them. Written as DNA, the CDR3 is TGTGCCAGCAGCCCTCTTCCGGGGATCCAAGAGACCCAGTACTTC. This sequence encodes CASSPLPGIQETQYF.